Listed here is a single T cell receptor (beta chain). Antigen specificity is unknown. CD8 memory merged CD45RO+ with CCR7-negative CD45RA+ TemRA cells. Using immunoSEQ multiplex PCR, the repertoire was profiled, and TCRdb retains in-frame clones only, with some absent. Seen here are fewer than 350,000 clones, around 86% observed once, and the top ten hold around 16%. This entry is derived from a study of shared clonotypes between healthy human individuals. Whole-study findings and limits: Shared clonotypes across all four donors exceeded non-shared ones in generation probability.

Germline lookup yields CDR1 SNHLY and CDR2 FYNNEI. This CDR3 is 15 amino acids long. V lost 3 bases and J 2 bases, leaving 10 bases between the germline ends. The sequencing sample was made of memory CD8+ T cells sorted from blood. Described subset: CD45RO+ cells pooled with CCR7-negative TemRA cells. This chain connects TRBV2 to TRBJ2-2; possibly TRBD1 for D (5 bases). The receptor was derived from a man younger than 35 in good health. CDR3 nucleotides: TGTGCCAGCAGTGATGGGGCAGGCAACACCGGGGAGCTGTTTTTT. As protein: CASSDGAGNTGELFF.